This record concerns one T cell receptor (beta chain) sequence. The CDR3 spans 14 residues. Germline V gives CDR1 LNHDA, CDR2 SQIVND (reference sequence). The germline V and J ends were trimmed by 5 bases and 7 bases, with 17 bases remaining between them. Original analysis: Estimated nucleated cell counts came from reference gene primer amplification. The method was immunoSEQ multiplex PCR; TCRdb's version includes in-frame clones alone and lacks a portion of them. D and trimming come from the DNA, and the V and J calls and clone size come from that table. The sample has 150,000 to 200,000 clones, roughly four fifths seen once. These data come from a study of blood T cell repertoires in COVID-19. Study details: The study drew acute and convalescent COVID-19 samples from the United States, Italy and Spain. T cells, B-cell-depleted T cells, or PBMCs provided the cDNA or gDNA that served as material.

Sequenced material: peripheral blood. The genes are TRBV19 and TRBJ2-5; D not certain. The clonotype originates from a woman of 80 years or more with acute or convalescent COVID-19. The CDR3 reads CASSPSKAQVTQYF. CDR3 DNA: TGTGCCAGTAGTCCCTCGAAGGCTCAGGTGACCCAGTACTTC.